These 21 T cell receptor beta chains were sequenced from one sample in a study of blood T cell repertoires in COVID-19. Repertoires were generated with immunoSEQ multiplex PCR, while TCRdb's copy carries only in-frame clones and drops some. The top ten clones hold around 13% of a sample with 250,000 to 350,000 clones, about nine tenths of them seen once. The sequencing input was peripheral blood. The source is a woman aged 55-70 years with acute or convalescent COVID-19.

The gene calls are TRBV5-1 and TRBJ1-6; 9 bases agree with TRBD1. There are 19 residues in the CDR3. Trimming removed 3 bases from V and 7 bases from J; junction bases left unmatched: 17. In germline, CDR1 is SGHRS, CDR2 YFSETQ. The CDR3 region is CASSSYPVQGAIGNSPLHF. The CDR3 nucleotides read TGCGCCAGCAGCTCATACCCGGTACAGGGGGCGATTGGGAATTCACCCCTCCACTTT.

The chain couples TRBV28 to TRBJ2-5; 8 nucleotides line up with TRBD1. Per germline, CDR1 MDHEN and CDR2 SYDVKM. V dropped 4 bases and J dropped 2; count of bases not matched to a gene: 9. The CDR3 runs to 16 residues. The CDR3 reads CASSSIGQGPQETQYF. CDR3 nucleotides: TGTGCCAGCAGTTCAATCGGACAGGGTCCACAAGAGACCCAGTACTTC.

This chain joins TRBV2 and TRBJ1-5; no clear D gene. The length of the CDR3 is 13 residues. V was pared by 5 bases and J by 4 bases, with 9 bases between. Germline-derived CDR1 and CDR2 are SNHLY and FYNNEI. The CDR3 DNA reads TGTGCCAGCAGTCAAGGCAGAAATCAGCCCCAGCATTTT. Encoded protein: CASSQGRNQPQHF.

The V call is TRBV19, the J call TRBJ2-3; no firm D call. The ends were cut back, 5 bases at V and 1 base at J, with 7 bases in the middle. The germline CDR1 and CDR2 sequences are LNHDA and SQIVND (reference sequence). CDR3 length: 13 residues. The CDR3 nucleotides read TGTGCCAGTAGTCCCAGCGGCACAGATACGCAGTATTTT. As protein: CASSPSGTDTQYF.

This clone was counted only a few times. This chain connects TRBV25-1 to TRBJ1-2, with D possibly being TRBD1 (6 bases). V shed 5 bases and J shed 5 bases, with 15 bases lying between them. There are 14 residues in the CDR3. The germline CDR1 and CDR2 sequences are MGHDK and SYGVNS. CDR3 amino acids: CASSTQGSLYGYTF. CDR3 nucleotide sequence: TGTGCCAGCAGTACACAGGGATCCTTATATGGCTACACCTTC.

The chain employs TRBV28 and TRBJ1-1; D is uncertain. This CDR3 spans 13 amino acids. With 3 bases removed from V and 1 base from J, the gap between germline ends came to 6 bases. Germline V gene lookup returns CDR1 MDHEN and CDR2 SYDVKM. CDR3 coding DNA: TGTGCCAGCAGTTTTCCAGGGAACACTGAAGCTTTCTTT. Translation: CASSFPGNTEAFF. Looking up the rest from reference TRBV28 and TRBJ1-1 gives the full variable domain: DVKVTQSSRYLVKRTGEKVFLECVQDMDHENMFWYRQDPGLGLRLIYFSYDVKMKEKGDIPEGYSVSREKKERFSLILESASTNQTSMYLCASSFPGNTEAFFGQGTRLTVV.

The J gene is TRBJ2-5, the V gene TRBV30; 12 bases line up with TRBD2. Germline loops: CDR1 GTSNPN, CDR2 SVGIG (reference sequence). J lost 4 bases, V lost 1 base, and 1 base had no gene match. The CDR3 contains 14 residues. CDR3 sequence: CAWSEGLAGETQYF. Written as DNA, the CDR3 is TGTGCCTGGAGTGAGGGACTAGCGGGAGAGACCCAGTACTTC.

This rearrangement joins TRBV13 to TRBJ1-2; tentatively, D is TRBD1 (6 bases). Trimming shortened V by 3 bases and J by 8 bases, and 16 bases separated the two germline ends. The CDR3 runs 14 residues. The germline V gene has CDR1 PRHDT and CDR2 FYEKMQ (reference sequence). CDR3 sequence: CASSFRDTTFGYTF. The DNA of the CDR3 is TGTGCCAGCAGCTTTCGGGACACCACTTTCGGCTACACCTTC.

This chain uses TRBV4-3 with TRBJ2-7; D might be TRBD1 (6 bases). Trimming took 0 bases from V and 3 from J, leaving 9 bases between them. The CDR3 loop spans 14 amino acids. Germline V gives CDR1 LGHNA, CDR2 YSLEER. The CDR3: CASSQEGRGYEQYF. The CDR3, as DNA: TGCGCCAGCAGCCAAGAAGGCAGGGGCTACGAGCAGTACTTC.

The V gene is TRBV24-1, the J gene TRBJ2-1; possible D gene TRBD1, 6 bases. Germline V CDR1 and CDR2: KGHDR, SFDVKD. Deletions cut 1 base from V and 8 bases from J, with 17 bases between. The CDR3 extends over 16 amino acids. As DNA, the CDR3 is TGTGCCACCAGTGATTTCTCTCTGACAGGAGTAGATGAGCAGTTCTTC. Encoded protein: CATSDFSLTGVDEQFF.

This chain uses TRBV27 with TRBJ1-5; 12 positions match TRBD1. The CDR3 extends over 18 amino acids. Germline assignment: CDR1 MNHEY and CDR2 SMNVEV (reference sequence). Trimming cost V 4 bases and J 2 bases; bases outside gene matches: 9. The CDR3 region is CASSSHAGTGGGNQPQHF. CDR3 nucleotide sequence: TGTGCCAGCAGTTCTCATGCCGGGACAGGGGGCGGCAATCAGCCCCAGCATTTT.

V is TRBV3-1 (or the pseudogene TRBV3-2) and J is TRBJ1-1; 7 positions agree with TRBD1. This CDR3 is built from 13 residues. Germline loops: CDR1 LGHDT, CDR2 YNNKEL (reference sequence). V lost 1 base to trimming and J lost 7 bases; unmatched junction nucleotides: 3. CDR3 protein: CASSQVRDSEAFF. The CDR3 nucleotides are TGTGCCAGCAGCCAAGTTCGGGACAGTGAAGCTTTCTTT.

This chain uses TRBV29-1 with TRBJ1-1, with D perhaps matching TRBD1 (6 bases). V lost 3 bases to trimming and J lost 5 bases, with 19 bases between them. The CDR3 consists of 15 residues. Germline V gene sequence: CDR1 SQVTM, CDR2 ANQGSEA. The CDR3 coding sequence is TGCAGCGTTGAGGGTGTACAGGGACCTTTAACTGAAGCTTTCTTT. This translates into CSVEGVQGPLTEAFF.

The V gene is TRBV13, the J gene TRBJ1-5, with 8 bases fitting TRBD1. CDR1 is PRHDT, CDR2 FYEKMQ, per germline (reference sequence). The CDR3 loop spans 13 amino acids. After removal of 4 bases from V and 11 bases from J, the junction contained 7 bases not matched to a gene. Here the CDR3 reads CASSSGTGETQHF. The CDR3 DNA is TGTGCCAGCAGCTCGGGGACAGGAGAGACCCAGCATTTT.

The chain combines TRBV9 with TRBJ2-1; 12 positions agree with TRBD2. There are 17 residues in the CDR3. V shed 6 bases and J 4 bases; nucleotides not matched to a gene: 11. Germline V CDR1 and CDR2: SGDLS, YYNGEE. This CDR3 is CASTTGSSGGAYNEQFF. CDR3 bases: TGTGCCAGCACCACCGGATCTAGCGGGGGGGCGTACAATGAGCAGTTCTTC.

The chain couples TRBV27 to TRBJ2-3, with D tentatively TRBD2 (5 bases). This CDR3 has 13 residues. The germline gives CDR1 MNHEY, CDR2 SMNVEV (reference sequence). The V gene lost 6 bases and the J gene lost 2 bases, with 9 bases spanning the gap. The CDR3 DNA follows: TGTGCCAGCAGACTAGGGAACACAGATACGCAGTATTTT. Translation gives CASRLGNTDTQYF.

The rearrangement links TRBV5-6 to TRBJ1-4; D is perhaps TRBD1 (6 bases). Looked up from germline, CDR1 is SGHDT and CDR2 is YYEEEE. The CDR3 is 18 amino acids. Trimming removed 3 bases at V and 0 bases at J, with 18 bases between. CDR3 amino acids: CASSSTGWGFATNEKLFF. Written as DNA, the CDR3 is TGTGCCAGCAGCTCCACAGGGTGGGGCTTTGCAACTAATGAAAAACTGTTTTTT. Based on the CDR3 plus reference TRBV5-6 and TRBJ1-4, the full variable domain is DAGVTQSPTHLIKTRGQQVTLRCSPKSGHDTVSWYQQALGQGPQFIFQYYEEEERQRGNFPDRFSGHQFPNYSSELNVNALLLGDSALYLCASSSTGWGFATNEKLFFGSGTQLSVL.

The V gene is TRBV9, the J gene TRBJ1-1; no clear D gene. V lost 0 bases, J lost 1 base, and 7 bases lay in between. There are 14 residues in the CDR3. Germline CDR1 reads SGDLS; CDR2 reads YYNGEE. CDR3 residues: CASSVDDRNTEAFF. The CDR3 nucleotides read TGTGCCAGCAGCGTAGATGATAGGAACACTGAAGCTTTCTTT.

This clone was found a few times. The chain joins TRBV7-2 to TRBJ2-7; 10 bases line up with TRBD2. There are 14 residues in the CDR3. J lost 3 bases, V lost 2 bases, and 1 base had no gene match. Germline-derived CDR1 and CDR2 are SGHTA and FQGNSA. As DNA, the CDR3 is TGTGCCAGCAGCTTACTAGCGGGGGACTACGAGCAGTACTTC. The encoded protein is CASSLLAGDYEQYF.

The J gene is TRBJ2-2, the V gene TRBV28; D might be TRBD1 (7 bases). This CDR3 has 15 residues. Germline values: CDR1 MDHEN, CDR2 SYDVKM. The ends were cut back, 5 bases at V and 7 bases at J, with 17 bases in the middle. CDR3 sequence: CASSDLGRGVGELFF. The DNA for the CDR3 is TGTGCCAGCAGTGATCTCGGCAGGGGGGTCGGGGAGCTGTTTTTT.

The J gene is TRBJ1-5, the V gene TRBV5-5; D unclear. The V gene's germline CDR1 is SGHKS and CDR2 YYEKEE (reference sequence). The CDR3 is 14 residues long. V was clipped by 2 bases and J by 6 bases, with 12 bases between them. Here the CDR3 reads CASSLVTEGQPQHF. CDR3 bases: TGTGCCAGCAGCTTAGTTACAGAGGGTCAGCCCCAGCATTTT.